Listed below are T cell receptor beta chains from one sample, sequenced in a study of blood T cell repertoires in COVID-19. Here immunoSEQ multiplex PCR was the method, and the copy in TCRdb shows in-frame clones only, minus some. The sample contains around 68,000 clones, approximately 91% of which appear only once. Sequencing used peripheral blood. The receptors stem from a human donor in a cohort sampled during active COVID-19. Each CDR3 is given with its conserved first and last residue. Fields, in order: V gene, D gene, J gene, clone size, CDR3 protein, CDR3 DNA. D genes are given only for firm matches. Expanded clones are given a class, and other clones once, few, many or no size at all.

TRBV27	TRBD2	TRBJ2-7	NA	CASRTSGSWRSYEQYF	TGTGCCAGTAGGACTAGCGGGAGCTGGAGGTCCTACGAGCAGTACTTC
TRBV18	TRBD2	TRBJ2-1	NA	CASSFGLAAYNEQFF	TGTGCCAGCTCATTCGGACTAGCGGCCTACAATGAGCAGTTCTTC
TRBV3-1/TRBV3-2	TRBD2	TRBJ2-2	NA	CASRFGAGGTGELFF	TGTGCCAGCCGTTTTGGAGCGGGAGGCACCGGGGAGCTGTTTTTT
TRBV15	NA	TRBJ2-3	NA	CATSRVFGGIGTDTQYF	TGTGCCACCAGCAGAGTATTTGGCGGGATTGGTACAGATACGCAGTATTTT
TRBV4-2	NA	TRBJ2-2	NA	CASSQDRGNTGELFF	TGTGCCAGCAGCCAAGACCGAGGGAACACCGGGGAGCTGTTTTTT
TRBV5-1	TRBD1	TRBJ1-4	once	CASSRDRGKGEKLFF	TGCGCCAGCAGCCGGGACAGGGGAAAGGGTGAAAAACTGTTTTTT
TRBV6-2/TRBV6-3	NA	TRBJ1-5	NA	CASSYSSQPQHF	TGTGCCAGCAGTTATTCTTCTCAGCCCCAGCATTTT
TRBV6-5	NA	TRBJ1-2	NA	CASTILGGNYGYTF	TGTGCCAGCACCATATTGGGGGGGAACTATGGCTACACCTTC
TRBV11-3	NA	TRBJ2-3	NA	CASSLEGVGLLAVDTQYF	TGTGCCAGCAGCCTGGAGGGTGTTGGACTTCTCGCAGTAGATACGCAGTATTTT
TRBV19	TRBD1	TRBJ2-1	NA	CASSRKDRELDEQFF	TGTGCCAGTAGTAGGAAGGACAGGGAATTGGATGAGCAGTTCTTC
TRBV27	NA	TRBJ2-7	NA	CASSLGGAGYYEQYF	TGTGCCAGCAGTTTGGGGGGGGCGGGGTACTACGAGCAGTACTTC
TRBV28	TRBD1	TRBJ1-2	NA	CASRIGTGLAYGYTF	TGTGCCAGCAGGATCGGGACAGGGCTTGCCTATGGCTACACCTTC
TRBV6-2/TRBV6-3	NA	TRBJ2-1	NA	CASSQGWNEQFF	TGTGCCAGCAGCCAGGGGTGGAATGAGCAGTTCTTC
TRBV18	TRBD1	TRBJ1-1	NA	CANRGQGGTEAFF	TGTGCCAACCGAGGACAGGGGGGCACTGAAGCTTTCTTT
TRBV5-1	NA	TRBJ2-3	NA	CASSLVGRGMGDTQYF	TGCGCCAGCAGCTTGGTCGGCCGAGGGATGGGCGATACGCAGTATTTT
TRBV2	TRBD1	TRBJ1-1	NA	CASSTGQGYTEAFF	TGTGCCAGCAGTACGGGACAGGGATACACTGAAGCTTTCTTT
TRBV19	NA	TRBJ1-6	NA	CASSPSSYNSPLHF	TGTGCCAGTAGCCCTAGCTCCTATAATTCACCCCTCCACTTT
TRBV21-1	NA	TRBJ2-1	NA	CASSAILRSEQFF	TGTGCCAGCAGCGCGATCCTTAGAAGTGAGCAGTTCTTC
TRBV6-2/TRBV6-3	NA	TRBJ1-3	NA	CASSYSRAIRNGNTIYF	TGTGCCAGCAGTTACTCGAGGGCGATCCGAAATGGAAACACCATATATTTT
TRBV3-1/TRBV3-2	NA	TRBJ2-3	NA	CASSPSCGGTDTQYF	TGTGCCAGCAGCCCCTCCTGCGGTGGCACAGATACGCAGTATTTT
TRBV6-1	TRBD2	TRBJ2-3	NA	CASSEFGLAGDTQYF	TGTGCCAGCAGTGAATTCGGACTAGCTGGGGATACGCAGTATTTT
TRBV6-5	NA	TRBJ2-1	NA	CASSHRWANEQFF	TGTGCCAGCAGCCACAGGTGGGCCAATGAGCAGTTCTTC
TRBV28	NA	TRBJ2-7	NA	CASSPDSYEQYF	TGTGCCAGCAGCCCGGACAGTTACGAGCAGTACTTC
TRBV1	NA	TRBJ2-3	NA	CTSRRGLPNPTDTQYF	TGCACCAGCAGGAGGGGACTTCCAAATCCCACAGATACGCAGTATTTT
TRBV28	TRBD1	TRBJ2-3	NA	CASSRDRGGADTQYF	TGTGCCAGCAGCCGGGACAGGGGGGGCGCAGATACGCAGTATTTT
TRBV27	NA	TRBJ2-3	NA	CASSLSPQLASSTDTQYF	TGTGCCAGCAGTTTATCGCCCCAACTAGCCTCTAGCACAGATACGCAGTATTTT
TRBV5-1	TRBD2	TRBJ2-5	NA	CASSFLAGGGGQETQYF	TGCGCCAGCAGCTTCCTAGCGGGAGGGGGAGGCCAAGAGACCCAGTACTTC
TRBV4-1	TRBD2	TRBJ2-1	NA	CASSQRLAGGPSYNEQFF	TGCGCCAGCAGCCAACGTCTAGCGGGAGGGCCCTCCTACAATGAGCAGTTCTTC
TRBV21-1	NA	TRBJ2-3	NA	CASKGGRSCTDTQYF	TGTGCCAGCAAAGGGGGTAGGAGTTGCACAGATACGCAGTATTTT
TRBV12-3/TRBV12-4	NA	TRBJ1-4	NA	CASSSPSEKLFF	TGTGCCAGCAGTTCCCCGTCTGAAAAACTGTTTTTT
TRBV2	NA	TRBJ2-1	NA	CASSDWRKGSYNEQFF	TGTGCCAGCAGTGATTGGCGGAAAGGCTCCTACAATGAGCAGTTCTTC
TRBV4-1	NA	TRBJ1-3	NA	CASSLRFEGNTIYF	TGCGCCAGCAGCCTTAGATTCGAAGGAAACACCATATATTTT
TRBV5-1	TRBD2	TRBJ2-7	once	CASSPLLPGTSYEQYF	TGCGCCAGCAGCCCCTTGTTGCCAGGGACTAGCTACGAGCAGTACTTC
TRBV11-2	NA	TRBJ1-5	few	CASSLGVAQPQHF	TGTGCCAGCAGCTTAGGTGTGGCTCAGCCCCAGCATTTT
TRBV14	NA	TRBJ2-2	NA	CASSNTNTGELFF	TGTGCCAGCAGTAACACCAACACCGGGGAGCTGTTTTTT
TRBV5-4	TRBD2	TRBJ2-3	NA	CASSRSLAGGSDTQYF	TGTGCCAGCAGCCGAAGCTTAGCGGGAGGGTCAGATACGCAGTATTTT
TRBV10-3	NA	TRBJ2-1	NA	CAIKATRGSNEQFF	TGTGCCATCAAAGCGACTAGAGGATCCAATGAGCAGTTCTTC
TRBV6-5	TRBD1	TRBJ1-1	once	CASSYRQGGVTEAFF	TGTGCCAGCAGTTACAGACAGGGGGGTGTCACTGAAGCTTTCTTT
TRBV2	TRBD2	TRBJ2-2	NA	CATNGLAGTNTGELFF	TGTGCCACCAACGGACTAGCGGGAACGAACACCGGGGAGCTGTTTTTT
TRBV4-2	NA	TRBJ1-1	NA	CASSQAGEMDTEAFF	TGTGCCAGCAGCCAAGCAGGGGAAATGGACACTGAAGCTTTCTTT
TRBV2	TRBD1	TRBJ2-3	NA	CASSGQGFSTDTQYF	TGTGCCAGCAGTGGACAGGGTTTCAGCACAGATACGCAGTATTTT
TRBV7-9	TRBD2	TRBJ2-1	once	CASSSTSGSSYNEQFF	TGTGCCAGCAGCTCGACTAGCGGGAGCTCCTACAATGAGCAGTTCTTC